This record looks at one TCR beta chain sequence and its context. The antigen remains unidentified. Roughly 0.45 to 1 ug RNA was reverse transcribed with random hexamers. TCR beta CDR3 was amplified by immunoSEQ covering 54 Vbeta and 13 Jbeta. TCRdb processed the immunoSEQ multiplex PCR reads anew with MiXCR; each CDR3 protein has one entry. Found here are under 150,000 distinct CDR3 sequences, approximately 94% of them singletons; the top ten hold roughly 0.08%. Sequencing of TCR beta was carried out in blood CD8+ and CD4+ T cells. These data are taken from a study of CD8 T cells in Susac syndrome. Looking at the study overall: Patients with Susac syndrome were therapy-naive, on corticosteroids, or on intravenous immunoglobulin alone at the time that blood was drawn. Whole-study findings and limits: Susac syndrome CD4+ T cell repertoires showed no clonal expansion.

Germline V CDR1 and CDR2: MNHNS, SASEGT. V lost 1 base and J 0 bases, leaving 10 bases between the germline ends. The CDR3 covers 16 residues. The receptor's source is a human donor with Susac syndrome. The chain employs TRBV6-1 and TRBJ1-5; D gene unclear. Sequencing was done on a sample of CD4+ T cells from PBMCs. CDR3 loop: CASSEVPGYSNQPQHF. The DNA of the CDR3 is TGTGCCAGCAGTGAAGTACCGGGCTATAGCAATCAGCCCCAGCATTTT.